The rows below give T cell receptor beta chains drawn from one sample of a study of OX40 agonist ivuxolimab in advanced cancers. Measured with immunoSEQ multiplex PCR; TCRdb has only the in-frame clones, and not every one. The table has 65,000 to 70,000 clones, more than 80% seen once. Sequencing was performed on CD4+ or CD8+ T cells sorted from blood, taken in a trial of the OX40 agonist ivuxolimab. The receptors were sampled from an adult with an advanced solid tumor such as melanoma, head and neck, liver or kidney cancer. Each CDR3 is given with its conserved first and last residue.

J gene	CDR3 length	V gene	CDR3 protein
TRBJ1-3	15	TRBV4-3	CASSQAAQTGNTIYF
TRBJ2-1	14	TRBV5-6	CASSFMGNNREQFF
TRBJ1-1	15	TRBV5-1	CASSLVRVRDTEAFF
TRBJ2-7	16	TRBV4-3	CASSQSVLSGSYEQYF
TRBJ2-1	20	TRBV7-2	CASSLASPLTSGSLYNEQFF
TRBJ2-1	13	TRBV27	CASSFDRDHEQFF
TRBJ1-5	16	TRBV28	CASSLSREAGDQPQHF
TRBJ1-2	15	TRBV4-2	CASSQLAWTEAGYTF
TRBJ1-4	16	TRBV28	CASSPALGGLNEKLFF
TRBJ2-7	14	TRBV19	CASSLTSGTHEQYF
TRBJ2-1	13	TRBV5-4	CASSFSGNDEQFF
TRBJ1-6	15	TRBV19	CASSIGGQGLSPLHF
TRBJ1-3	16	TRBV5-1	CASSPDSILSGNTIYF
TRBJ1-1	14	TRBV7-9	CASSLVTGPAQAFF
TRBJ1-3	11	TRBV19	CASTQGNTIYF
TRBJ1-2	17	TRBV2	CASRVPGQGSANYGYTF
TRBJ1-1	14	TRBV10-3	CAISEGREATEAFF
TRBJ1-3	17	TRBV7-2	CASSSPGTGDIQNTIYF
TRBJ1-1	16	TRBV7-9	CASSLEGNRGGTEAFF
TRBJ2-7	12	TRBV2	CASSEASYEQYF
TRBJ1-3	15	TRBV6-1	CASSEERGSGNTIYF
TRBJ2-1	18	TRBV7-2	CASSFPRQGGSSYNEQFF
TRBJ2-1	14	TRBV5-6	CASSLDGVRNEQFF
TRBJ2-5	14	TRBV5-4	CASTTEQGVETQYF
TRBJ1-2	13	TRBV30	CAWRDRGFVGYTF
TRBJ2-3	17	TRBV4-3	CASSQDFSGGASDTQYF
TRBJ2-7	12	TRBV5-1	CASSPVGYEQYF
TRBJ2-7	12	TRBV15	CATSGLTYEQYF
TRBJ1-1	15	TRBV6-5	CASSYSPSFGTEAFF
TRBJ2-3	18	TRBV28	CASSSPKLAGVGTDTQYF
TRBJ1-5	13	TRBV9	CASSVSGSQPQHF
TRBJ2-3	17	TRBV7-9	CASSLGLAGVGTDTQYF
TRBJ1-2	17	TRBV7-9	CASSSITGTRRNYGYTF
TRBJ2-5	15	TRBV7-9	CASRGLAGGQETQYF
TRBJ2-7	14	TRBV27	CASSLRGGTYEQYF
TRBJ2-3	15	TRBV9	CASSSWTSGGDTQYF
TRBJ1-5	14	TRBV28	CASTTPGLNQPQHF
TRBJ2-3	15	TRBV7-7	CASSLGQGGADTQYF
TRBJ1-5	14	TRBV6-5	CASSYSGPNQPQHF
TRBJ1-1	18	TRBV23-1	CASSQRGDVGRRHTEAFF
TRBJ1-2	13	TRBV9	CASGGDYNYGYTF
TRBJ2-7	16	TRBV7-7	CASSQIRVQGGYEQYF
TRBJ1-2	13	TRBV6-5	CASSYGGGRGYTF
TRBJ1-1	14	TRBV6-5	CASSYGQGNTEAFF
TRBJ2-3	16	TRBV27	CASSSTSGSWLDTQYF
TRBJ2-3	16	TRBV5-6	CASSSGGFSSTDTQYF
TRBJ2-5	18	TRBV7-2	CASSLGTGTFRPQETQYF
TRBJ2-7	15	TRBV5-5	CASSLERTRSYEQYF
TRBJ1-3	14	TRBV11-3	CASSAWDSGNTIYF
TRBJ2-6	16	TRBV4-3	CASSQDRGNGANVLTF
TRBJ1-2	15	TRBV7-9	CASSVGTATNYGYTF
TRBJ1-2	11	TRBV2	CASTEGYGYTF
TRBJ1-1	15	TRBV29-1	CSVWGNFDINTEAFF
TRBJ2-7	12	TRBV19	CASSSGAYEQYF
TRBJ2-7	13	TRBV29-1	CSVYWTGAYEQYF
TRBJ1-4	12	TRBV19	CAIRDRDEKLFF
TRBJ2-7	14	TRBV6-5	CASSYERGTYEQYF